The rows below give T cell receptor beta chains drawn from one sample of a study of blood T cell repertoires in COVID-19. Generated by immunoSEQ multiplex PCR, the TCRdb table keeps only in-frame clones and is missing some. The table has 150,000 to 200,000 clones, roughly 82% seen once; the top ten hold 11%. The sequenced sample consisted of PBMCs or T cells enriched from blood (not recorded which). These receptors were obtained from a man in his forties or fifties who had recovered from COVID-19. The CDR3 runs from the conserved cysteine through the conserved F or W.

v_call cdr3_aa
TRBV5-4 CASSATGGAEDTQYF
TRBV7-3 CASSETSGRTDTQYF
TRBV5-1 CASSLVDFGANVLTF
TRBV4-1 CASSQDPRAGGKFSEAFF
TRBV5-1 CASSFFERGDYEQYF
TRBV28 CASSLGLRGDNQPQHF
TRBV7-8 CASSFRTGGTGELFF
TRBV7-8 CASSLRAGDVFITGELFF
TRBV7-2 CASSFATEYNQPQHF
TRBV7-9 CASRGLAGRDTQYF
TRBV5-4 CASSLAQRVHEQYF
TRBV3-1/TRBV3-2 CASSQGRIGGGSPDRAYEQYF
TRBV3-1/TRBV3-2 CASSPTGASPLHF
TRBV6-5 CASRLQENTGELFF
TRBV30 CAWGQGIPSHTEAFF
TRBV7-9 CASSPASTYEQYF
TRBV11-1 CASSFSTGGLSPLHF
TRBV29-1 CSVAGGGYTF
TRBV29-1 CSVTGLAGHSYEQYF
TRBV7-9 CASSSGLRTDNSPLHF
TRBV3-1/TRBV3-2 CASSSGTGTSGGNEQFF
TRBV7-6 CASSLEPSGAETQYF
TRBV7-7 CASSLSPTGGTNTGELFF